Listed below are T cell receptor beta chains from one sample, sequenced in a study of Ad26.COV2.S vaccination and SARS-CoV-2 variants. The protocol was immunoSEQ multiplex PCR, while the TCRdb copy is restricted to in-frame clones and leaves out a portion. The data show over 400,000 clones, 89% seen once. The sample here was peripheral blood, taken in a trial of Ad26.COV2.S vaccine versus placebo. The receptors were gathered from a person between 18 and 59 years old who received the Ad26.COV2.S COVID-19 vaccine or a placebo. CDR3s leave out the opening cysteine and the closing phenylalanine or tryptophan.

v_gene | CDR3aa
TRBV13 | ASRDPGGVENQPQH
TRBV19 | ASSIGLSSYNSPLH
TRBV7-9 | ASSLVGQTEAF
TRBV5-5 | ASSRTGSPYNEQF
TRBV4-3 | ASSQEWVSNQPQH
TRBV18 | ASSPMGQGGSPLH
TRBV25-1 | ASSNTSGAWSEQF
TRBV6-6 | ASSKDADSQY
TRBV18 | ASSPFTGTTGELF
TRBV6-5 | ASPPGQPQH
TRBV5-8 | ASSSGIHEKLF
TRBV7-6 | ASSGARLTEQY
TRBV7-3 | ASSLTSGTTTGELF
TRBV18 | ASSKSNTGELF
TRBV5-1 | ASTSAQLDSDQTQY